This T cell receptor beta chain was obtained from a study of blood T cell repertoires in COVID-19. Study context: In each case, the material was cDNA or gDNA derived from T cells, B-cell-depleted T cells, or PBMCs.

Original methodology: Using reference gene primer amplification, nucleated cell counts were estimated. The table came from immunoSEQ multiplex PCR; TCRdb's copy has only in-frame clones and leaves some out. V and J calls and clone size are those listed in that table; D and trimming were worked out from the DNA. The sample has around 37,000 clones; 85% to 90% are singletons. V dropped 3 bases and J dropped 2; count of bases not matched to a gene: 1. CDR3 size: 15 residues. Germline V lookup: CDR1 KGHSH, CDR2 LQKENI. Notes on this clone: This may arise from a read error, as a much more abundant clone is one base away. Other DNA sequences in this specimen translate into the identical CDR3.

Material for sequencing was peripheral blood. This TCR derives from a man aged 55 to 70 with active or convalescent COVID-19. The gene calls are TRBV18 and TRBJ1-5; 10 bases are a match to TRBD1. CDR3 sequence (DNA): TGTGCCAGCTCACCGGACAGGGGGGGCAATCAGCCCCAGCATTTT. It encodes CASSPDRGGNQPQHF.